The 13 T cell receptor beta chains reported below all come from one sample, sequenced in a study of PD-1 blockade in classical Hodgkin lymphoma. The data were produced by immunoSEQ multiplex PCR, yet TCRdb's version contains in-frame clones alone and is incomplete. Counted here are 95,000 to 120,000 clones, 80% to 90% occurring once; the ten biggest clones make up about 20%. Each patient relapsed following autologous stem cell transplantation, and prior brentuximab vedotin exposure differed. This specimen consisted of peripheral blood mononuclear cells (PBMCs), obtained before the second cycle of nivolumab. These receptors were collected from a human donor with classical Hodgkin lymphoma.

The gene calls are TRBV7-6 and TRBJ2-1, with TRBD1 matching 12 bases. The germline CDR1 and CDR2 sequences are SGHVS and FNYEAQ. CDR3 length: 15 amino acids. Trimming removed 6 bases from V and 7 bases from J; junction bases left unmatched: 7. In DNA, the CDR3 is TGTGCCAGCAGGCGCGGGACAGGGGGCCGGAATGAGCAGTTCTTC. As protein: CASRRGTGGRNEQFF. Full variable domain (outside the CDR3, taken from reference TRBV7-6 and TRBJ2-1): GAGVSQSPRYKVTKRGQDVALRCDPISGHVSLYWYRQALGQGPEFLTYFNYEAQQDKSGLPNDRFSAERPEGSISTLTIQRTEQRDSAMYRCASRRGTGGRNEQFFGPGTRLTVL.

The chain carries TRBV4-1 and TRBJ1-5, with TRBD1 identical over 8 bases. J was trimmed by 4 bases and V by 3 bases; bases with no gene match: 2. There are 14 residues in the CDR3. CDR1 and CDR2 (germline): MGHRA, YSYEKL. The DNA of the CDR3 is TGCGCCAGCAGCCAGCAGGGGGCGAATCAGCCCCAGCATTTT. Protein sequence: CASSQQGANQPQHF.

The DNA for the CDR3 is TGTGCCAGCAGATCAGGGCCCTCGGGCTACGAGCAGTACTTC. This gives the protein CASRSGPSGYEQYF. The rearrangement uses TRBV7-9 and TRBJ2-7; D perhaps matches TRBD1 (5 bases). Per the germline V gene, CDR1 is SEHNR and CDR2 is FQNEAQ (reference sequence). V shed 6 bases and J shed 3 bases, with 15 bases lying between them. CDR3 length: 14 residues.

The rearrangement uses TRBV12-5 and TRBJ2-7, with D tentatively TRBD2 (6 bases). The CDR3 is 13 residues long. CDR1 and CDR2 (germline): LGHNT, FRNRAP. Trimming shortened V by 6 bases and J by 2 bases, and 11 bases separated the two germline ends. The CDR3 spells CASGRDGPYEQYF. The CDR3, as DNA: TGTGCTAGTGGGCGGGACGGACCCTACGAGCAGTACTTC.

The chain recombines TRBV27 with TRBJ2-7, with 7 bases matching TRBD2. The V and J ends lost 2 bases and 4 bases, in that order; junction bases with no gene match: 2. The CDR3 contains 13 residues. Germline CDR1 and CDR2: MNHEY and SMNVEV (reference sequence). CDR3 nucleotides: TGTGCCAGCAGTTTACAGGGAGGGTACGAGCAGTACTTC. Amino acids: CASSLQGGYEQYF.

This rearrangement joins TRBV2 to TRBJ1-2, with TRBD1 matching 9 bases. Germline V gene sequence: CDR1 SNHLY, CDR2 FYNNEI. The CDR3 covers 13 residues. V dropped 6 bases and J dropped 6; count of bases not matched to a gene: 5. The DNA of the CDR3 is TGTGCCAGCAGCCCGGACAGGGGTGATGGCTACACCTTC. Residues: CASSPDRGDGYTF.

V and J are TRBV2 and TRBJ2-1; a weak D match, TRBD2 (5 bases). V gave up 4 bases and J gave up 2 bases, with 15 bases separating them. The CDR3 runs to 16 residues. Germline-derived CDR1 and CDR2 are SNHLY and FYNNEI. The CDR3 DNA sequence: TGTGCCAGCAGTGGACATAAAGCGGTAGCCTACAATGAGCAGTTCTTC. It specifies CASSGHKAVAYNEQFF. The complete variable domain, with remaining parts taken from reference TRBV2 and TRBJ2-1, reads EPEVTQTPSHQVTQMGQEVILRCVPISNHLYFYWYRQILGQKVEFLVSFYNNEISEKSEIFDDQFSVERPDGSNFTLKIRSTKLEDSAMYFCASSGHKAVAYNEQFFGPGTRLTVL.

As concerns this clone: Additional DNA sequences in this sample encode the identical CDR3. This rearrangement joins TRBV5-1 to TRBJ1-1; possible D gene TRBD1, 6 bases. The CDR3 has 13 amino acids. Germline CDR1 and CDR2: SGHRS and YFSETQ. The germline V and J ends were trimmed by 4 bases and 1 base, with 8 bases remaining between them. As DNA, the CDR3 is TGCGCCAGCAGCACGACAGGGAACACTGAAGCTTTCTTT. Its protein product is CASSTTGNTEAFF.

The chain couples TRBV6-5 to TRBJ2-2, with 10 positions matching TRBD1. The CDR3 runs 15 residues. In germline, CDR1 is MNHEY, CDR2 SVGAGI. V shed 5 bases and J 8 bases; nucleotides not matched to a gene: 8. The CDR3 is CASSRRDRGDGELFF. CDR3 coding DNA: TGTGCCAGCAGTCGCCGGGACAGGGGAGATGGGGAGCTGTTTTTT.

The chain is built from TRBV2 and TRBJ2-1; no clear D gene. V gave up 4 bases and J gave up 9 bases, with 10 bases separating them. Germline V gives CDR1 SNHLY, CDR2 FYNNEI. The CDR3 runs 12 residues. The chain's CDR3 is CASSVPPGEQFF. CDR3 in DNA: TGTGCCAGCAGTGTTCCCCCGGGTGAGCAGTTCTTC.

The CDR3 DNA follows: TGTGCCAGCAGCTTGCCCGGGACCTTAAATCAGCCCCAGCATTTT. It translates to CASSLPGTLNQPQHF. The chain joins TRBV5-8 to TRBJ1-5; D possibly corresponds to TRBD1 (5 bases). The CDR3 length is 15 residues. Deletions cut 1 base from V and 4 bases from J, with 12 bases between. The germline gives CDR1 SGHTS, CDR2 YDEGEE.

The chain couples TRBV28 to TRBJ2-3, with unresolved D. The CDR3 has 14 amino acids. Trimming pared 3 bases from V and 0 bases from J, leaving 7 bases between. Germline V CDR1 and CDR2: MDHEN, SYDVKM. The CDR3 is CASSFGQSTDTQYF. The CDR3 DNA sequence: TGTGCCAGCAGTTTCGGGCAGAGCACAGATACGCAGTATTTT. Based on the CDR3 plus reference TRBV28 and TRBJ2-3, the full variable domain is DVKVTQSSRYLVKRTGEKVFLECVQDMDHENMFWYRQDPGLGLRLIYFSYDVKMKEKGDIPEGYSVSREKKERFSLILESASTNQTSMYLCASSFGQSTDTQYFGPGTRLTVL.

The J gene is TRBJ2-7, the V gene TRBV5-1; tentatively, D is TRBD1 (7 bases). CDR3 length: 15 residues. The V and J ends lost 6 bases and 1 base respectively, with 17 bases between them. Germline V gives CDR1 SGHRS, CDR2 YFSETQ. The CDR3 loop reads CASTPQQGRSYEQYF. CDR3 nucleotide sequence: TGCGCCAGCACCCCGCAACAGGGGAGGTCCTACGAGCAGTACTTC.